What follows are 29 T cell receptor beta chains derived from one specimen sequenced in a study of T cell responses to AZD1222 COVID-19 vaccine. TCRdb keeps only in-frame clones here, not all; method: immunoSEQ multiplex PCR. Of tens of thousands of clones in the sample, more than 75% were seen once. The material sequenced was peripheral blood, taken on day 0 of AZD1222 vaccination. The receptors here all came from an adult in good health.

The chain carries TRBV19 and TRBJ1-5; D gene ambiguous. Germline V gene data show CDR1 as LNHDA and CDR2 as SQIVND (reference sequence). V was shortened by 0 bases and J by 1 base, with 10 bases between the two germline ends. The CDR3 length is 16 residues. The CDR3 loop reads CASSIERVESNQPQHF. CDR3 DNA: TGTGCCAGTAGTATAGAGCGGGTGGAGAGCAATCAGCCCCAGCATTTT.

V usage is TRBV11-3 and J usage is TRBJ1-5, with D uncertain. The CDR3 is 13 amino acids. Germline V lookup: CDR1 SGHNT, CDR2 YENEEA. V lost 3 bases to trimming and J lost 9 bases, with 12 bases between them. The CDR3 loop reads CASSFLESRPQHF. CDR3 nucleotide sequence: TGTGCCAGCAGCTTCCTGGAGTCACGGCCCCAGCATTTT.

The chain combines TRBV6-2 or TRBV6-3 with TRBJ2-7, with 9 bases aligning to TRBD1. CDR1 and CDR2 from the germline V gene are MNHEY and SVGEGT. After removal of 4 bases from V and 3 bases from J, the junction contained 10 bases not matched to a gene. The CDR3 loop spans 16 amino acids. The CDR3 DNA reads TGTGCCAGCAGTTCATTCACCGGGACAGGGTACTACGAGCAGTACTTC. Encoded protein: CASSSFTGTGYYEQYF.

The gene calls are TRBV28 and TRBJ1-1, with D perhaps matching TRBD1 (6 bases). The CDR3 covers 15 residues. Trimming took 2 bases from V and 5 from J, leaving 15 bases between them. Germline V gene sequence: CDR1 MDHEN, CDR2 SYDVKM. CDR3 loop: CASSLMEGVVTEAFF. CDR3 coding DNA: TGTGCCAGCAGTTTAATGGAGGGGGTGGTAACTGAAGCTTTCTTT.

The V call is TRBV13, the J call TRBJ1-6; D possibly corresponds to TRBD1 (6 bases). The CDR3 has 13 amino acids. V was trimmed by 5 bases and J by 8 bases, leaving 10 bases between them. Per the germline V gene, CDR1 is PRHDT and CDR2 is FYEKMQ (reference sequence). CDR3 DNA sequence: TGTGCCAGCAGCCGAAGGGGGGATTCACCCCTCCACTTT. Translating gives CASSRRGDSPLHF.

The V and J genes are TRBV19 and TRBJ1-4, with a weak D call TRBD1 (5 bases). Germline CDR1 reads LNHDA; CDR2 reads SQIVND (reference sequence). Trimming pared 4 bases from V and 6 bases from J, leaving 15 bases between. The CDR3 is 15 residues long. The CDR3 region is CASSTGTFRYEKLFF. CDR3 nucleotide sequence: TGTGCCAGTAGTACCGGGACCTTTCGTTATGAAAAACTGTTTTTT.

The chain combines TRBV7-2 with TRBJ2-3; tentative D call: TRBD2 (5 bases). Germline CDR1 and CDR2: SGHTA and FQGNSA. V lost 4 bases and J lost 2, with 19 bases in between. The CDR3 has 17 residues. The CDR3 DNA reads TGTGCCAGCAGCTCCCCGGGGATAGTCCTCCACACAGATACGCAGTATTTT. Translating gives CASSSPGIVLHTDTQYF. The complete variable domain, with remaining parts taken from reference TRBV7-2 and TRBJ2-3, reads GAGVSQSPSNKVTEKGKDVELRCDPISGHTALYWYRQSLGQGLEFLIYFQGNSAPDKSGLPSDRFSAERTGGSVSTLTIQRTQQEDSAVYLCASSSPGIVLHTDTQYFGPGTRLTVL.

Here the CDR3 reads CASSDGTLGNTIYF. As DNA, the CDR3 is TGTGCCAGCAGTGACGGTACCCTCGGGAACACCATATATTTT. The chain joins TRBV2 to TRBJ1-3; D ambiguous. Trimming stripped 3 bases from V and 7 bases from J, with 13 bases between. Germline loops: CDR1 SNHLY, CDR2 FYNNEI. This CDR3 region has 14 residues.

The CDR3 nucleotides read TGTGCCAGCAGAGTAATGAAAGTTGACAGGGTAATGCACGAGCAGTACTTC. As protein: CASRVMKVDRVMHEQYF. J is TRBJ2-7 and V is TRBV21-1; TRBD1, the D gene given by the table, was not confirmed from the DNA. TRBV21-1 is designated a pseudogene. This CDR3 is built from 17 residues.

This clone occurred once. V usage is TRBV28 and J usage is TRBJ2-7; tentatively, D is TRBD1 (5 bases). V gave up 5 bases and J gave up 3 bases, with 17 bases separating them. Germline V gives CDR1 MDHEN, CDR2 SYDVKM. This CDR3 contains 15 residues. As DNA, the CDR3 is TGTGCCAGCAGTCAAGCCCAGGGTCCCTTCTACGAGCAGTACTTC. This encodes CASSQAQGPFYEQYF.

The chain combines TRBV6-5 with TRBJ2-7; maybe TRBD1 (6 bases). V was clipped by 0 bases and J by 3 bases, with 12 bases between them. The CDR3 is 15 residues long. Germline CDR1 and CDR2: MNHEY and SVGAGI. The CDR3 region is CASSYSRGGGYEQYF. The CDR3 nucleotides are TGTGCCAGCAGTTACTCGAGAGGGGGTGGCTACGAGCAGTACTTC.

This chain joins TRBV30 and TRBJ1-5; D gene uncertain. The V gene lost 3 bases and the J gene lost 2 bases, with 8 bases spanning the gap. Germline values: CDR1 GTSNPN, CDR2 SVGIG (reference sequence). CDR3 size: 13 residues. CDR3 coding DNA: TGTGCCTGGAGCACGAGGGGCAATCAGCCCCAGCATTTT. Translating gives CAWSTRGNQPQHF.

The chain employs TRBV7-9 and TRBJ1-2; no reliable D call. The V gene's germline CDR1 is SEHNR and CDR2 FQNEAQ (reference sequence). Trimming removed 3 bases from V and 0 bases from J, with 14 bases in between. CDR3 length equals 16 residues. The CDR3 is CASSFQQKIANYGYTF. CDR3 in DNA: TGTGCCAGCAGCTTTCAACAAAAGATCGCTAACTATGGCTACACCTTC.

This sequence joins TRBV5-1 and TRBJ1-3; D gene ambiguous. The CDR3 is 16 residues long. Trimming stripped 2 bases from V and 4 bases from J, with 16 bases between. CDR1 SGHRS and CDR2 YFSETQ come from the germline V gene. The CDR3 loop reads CASSFRESLQGNTIYF. CDR3 nucleotide sequence: TGCGCCAGCAGCTTTCGGGAGAGTCTCCAAGGAAACACCATATATTTT.

The chain has TRBV6-5 and TRBJ1-3, with 8 bases aligning to TRBD1. This CDR3 comprises 13 residues. CDR1 is MNHEY, CDR2 SVGAGI, per germline. The trim removed 4 bases at V and 8 bases at J, leaving 4 bases unmatched. Here the CDR3 DNA reads TGTGCCAGCAGTTGGACAGGGAGGGACACCATATATTTT. Translating it yields CASSWTGRDTIYF.

The chain combines TRBV21-1 with TRBJ2-6; the tabulated D call, TRBD1, remains unverified against the DNA. TRBV21-1 is flagged as a pseudogene. The CDR3 has 19 amino acids. The CDR3 bases are TGTGCCAGCAGCAAAGAAGGGGGCAGACCTTGGGTCGGGGCCAACGTCCTGACTTTC. Its translation is CASSKEGGRPWVGANVLTF.

The chain joins TRBV19 to TRBJ2-3; possibly TRBD2 for D (6 bases). V was cut by 6 bases and J by 1 base, with 11 bases left in between. CDR1 is LNHDA, CDR2 SQIVND, per germline (reference sequence). The CDR3 is made up of 14 amino acids. The CDR3 coding sequence is TGTGCCAGTAGGTGGGGGGAGGGCACAGATACGCAGTATTTT. Amino acids: CASRWGEGTDTQYF.

This chain connects TRBV11-2 to TRBJ1-3; D is unclear. The CDR3 covers 13 residues. Trimming took 5 bases from V and 4 from J, leaving 9 bases between them. In germline, CDR1 is SGHAT, CDR2 FQNNGV. In nucleotides, the CDR3 is TGTGCCAGCAGCCCCCTTGGGGGAAACACCATATATTTT. Residues: CASSPLGGNTIYF.

The chain carries TRBV13 and TRBJ2-2, with a weak D call TRBD2 (5 bases). The CDR3 is 16 amino acids. Germline V gene lookup returns CDR1 PRHDT and CDR2 FYEKMQ (reference sequence). Trimming removed 1 base from V and 1 base from J, with 10 bases in between. This CDR3 reads CASSLAERRNTGELFF. In DNA form, the CDR3 reads TGTGCCAGCAGCTTAGCTGAGCGGAGGAACACCGGGGAGCTGTTTTTT.

V usage is TRBV7-9 and J usage is TRBJ1-5; 9 bases align to TRBD1. Germline V gene data show CDR1 as SEHNR and CDR2 as FQNEAQ (reference sequence). With 1 base clipped from V and 4 bases from J, the junction kept 5 bases outside the gene matches. This CDR3 region has 16 residues. In DNA form, the CDR3 reads TGTGCCAGCAGCTTAGGAACAGGGGGCCCAAATCAGCCCCAGCATTTT. It translates to CASSLGTGGPNQPQHF.

To note about this clone: The junction shows a germline mismatch at one end, possibly a read error. The chain employs TRBV29-1 and TRBJ1-1; 7 bases match TRBD1. The CDR3 extends over 13 amino acids. Germline V gives CDR1 SQVTM, CDR2 ANQGSEA. CDR3 loop: CSVIPTGDTPLVF. CDR3 bases: TGCAGCGTGATACCTACAGGGGACACACCTTTGGTGTTT.

V and J are TRBV28 and TRBJ2-1, with 15 bases fitting TRBD2. V lost 5 bases and J lost 4; bases outside the gene matches: 12. The germline CDR1 and CDR2 sequences are MDHEN and SYDVKM. The CDR3 consists of 19 residues. This CDR3 reads CASSRPTGLAGGEYNEQFF. DNA of the CDR3: TGTGCCAGCAGTCGTCCGACGGGACTAGCGGGAGGCGAATACAATGAGCAGTTCTTC.

A few counts support this clone. The chain links TRBV7-9 to TRBJ2-3, with 10 bases aligning to TRBD1. CDR3 size: 13 residues. Losses at the gene ends were 11 bases for V and 0 bases for J; bases not matched to a gene: 2. Germline values: CDR1 SEHNR, CDR2 FQNEAQ (reference sequence). The CDR3 nucleotides are TGTGCCGGGGACAGGGGAAGCACAGATACGCAGTATTTT. Translating it yields CAGDRGSTDTQYF.

The V and J genes are TRBV7-2 and TRBJ1-6; no firm D call. The CDR3 totals 17 residues. Germline CDR1 reads SGHTA; CDR2 reads FQGNSA. The germline V and J ends were trimmed by 3 bases and 5 bases, with 17 bases remaining between them. In DNA form, the CDR3 reads TGTGCCAGCAGCTTCTCCGGCCTCGGGTACGATAATTCACCCCTCCACTTT. Its translation: CASSFSGLGYDNSPLHF.

V usage is TRBV6-4 and J usage is TRBJ2-2; 9 nucleotides align to TRBD1. Germline V lookup: CDR1 MRHNA, CDR2 SNTAGT. The CDR3 consists of 17 residues. Trimming removed 11 bases from V and 4 bases from J; junction bases left unmatched: 17. The CDR3 is CALSGSEQGASTGELFF. CDR3 in DNA: TGTGCCCTCAGCGGCTCCGAACAGGGGGCATCCACCGGGGAGCTGTTTTTT.

This chain links TRBV9 with TRBJ2-1, with TRBD1 matching over 11 bases. J was trimmed by 6 bases and V by 3 bases; bases with no gene match: 2. There are 14 residues in the CDR3. In germline, CDR1 is SGDLS, CDR2 YYNGEE. The CDR3 DNA reads as TGTGCCAGCAGCGAAGGGACAGGGGGCAATGAGCAGTTCTTC. This codes for CASSEGTGGNEQFF.

This clone was seen a single time. This rearrangement joins TRBV5-1 to TRBJ1-6, with D hard to call. Trimming removed 4 bases at V and 7 bases at J, with 15 bases between. Per the germline V gene, CDR1 is SGHRS and CDR2 is YFSETQ. The CDR3 sequence is 15 residues long. The CDR3 sequence: CASSLRGGENSPLHF. The CDR3 region has the DNA TGCGCCAGCAGCCTAAGAGGTGGGGAGAATTCACCCCTCCACTTT.

The chain employs TRBV11-2 and TRBJ1-1; D gene unclear. CDR1 and CDR2 (germline): SGHAT, FQNNGV. Trimming left V 5 bases short and J 4 bases short, with 11 bases between. The CDR3 has 13 amino acids. CDR3 sequence: CASSPPGGTEAFF. The CDR3 DNA sequence: TGTGCCAGCAGCCCTCCCGGTGGCACTGAAGCTTTCTTT.

The chain couples TRBV28 to TRBJ1-5, with 7 bases aligning to TRBD1. Germline V gene lookup returns CDR1 MDHEN and CDR2 SYDVKM. V trimming: 2 bases; J trimming: 2 bases; junction bases outside the gene matches: 3. This CDR3 has 15 residues. The CDR3 protein is CASSLSDRGNQPQHF. The DNA for the CDR3 is TGTGCCAGCAGTTTAAGTGACAGGGGCAATCAGCCCCAGCATTTT.